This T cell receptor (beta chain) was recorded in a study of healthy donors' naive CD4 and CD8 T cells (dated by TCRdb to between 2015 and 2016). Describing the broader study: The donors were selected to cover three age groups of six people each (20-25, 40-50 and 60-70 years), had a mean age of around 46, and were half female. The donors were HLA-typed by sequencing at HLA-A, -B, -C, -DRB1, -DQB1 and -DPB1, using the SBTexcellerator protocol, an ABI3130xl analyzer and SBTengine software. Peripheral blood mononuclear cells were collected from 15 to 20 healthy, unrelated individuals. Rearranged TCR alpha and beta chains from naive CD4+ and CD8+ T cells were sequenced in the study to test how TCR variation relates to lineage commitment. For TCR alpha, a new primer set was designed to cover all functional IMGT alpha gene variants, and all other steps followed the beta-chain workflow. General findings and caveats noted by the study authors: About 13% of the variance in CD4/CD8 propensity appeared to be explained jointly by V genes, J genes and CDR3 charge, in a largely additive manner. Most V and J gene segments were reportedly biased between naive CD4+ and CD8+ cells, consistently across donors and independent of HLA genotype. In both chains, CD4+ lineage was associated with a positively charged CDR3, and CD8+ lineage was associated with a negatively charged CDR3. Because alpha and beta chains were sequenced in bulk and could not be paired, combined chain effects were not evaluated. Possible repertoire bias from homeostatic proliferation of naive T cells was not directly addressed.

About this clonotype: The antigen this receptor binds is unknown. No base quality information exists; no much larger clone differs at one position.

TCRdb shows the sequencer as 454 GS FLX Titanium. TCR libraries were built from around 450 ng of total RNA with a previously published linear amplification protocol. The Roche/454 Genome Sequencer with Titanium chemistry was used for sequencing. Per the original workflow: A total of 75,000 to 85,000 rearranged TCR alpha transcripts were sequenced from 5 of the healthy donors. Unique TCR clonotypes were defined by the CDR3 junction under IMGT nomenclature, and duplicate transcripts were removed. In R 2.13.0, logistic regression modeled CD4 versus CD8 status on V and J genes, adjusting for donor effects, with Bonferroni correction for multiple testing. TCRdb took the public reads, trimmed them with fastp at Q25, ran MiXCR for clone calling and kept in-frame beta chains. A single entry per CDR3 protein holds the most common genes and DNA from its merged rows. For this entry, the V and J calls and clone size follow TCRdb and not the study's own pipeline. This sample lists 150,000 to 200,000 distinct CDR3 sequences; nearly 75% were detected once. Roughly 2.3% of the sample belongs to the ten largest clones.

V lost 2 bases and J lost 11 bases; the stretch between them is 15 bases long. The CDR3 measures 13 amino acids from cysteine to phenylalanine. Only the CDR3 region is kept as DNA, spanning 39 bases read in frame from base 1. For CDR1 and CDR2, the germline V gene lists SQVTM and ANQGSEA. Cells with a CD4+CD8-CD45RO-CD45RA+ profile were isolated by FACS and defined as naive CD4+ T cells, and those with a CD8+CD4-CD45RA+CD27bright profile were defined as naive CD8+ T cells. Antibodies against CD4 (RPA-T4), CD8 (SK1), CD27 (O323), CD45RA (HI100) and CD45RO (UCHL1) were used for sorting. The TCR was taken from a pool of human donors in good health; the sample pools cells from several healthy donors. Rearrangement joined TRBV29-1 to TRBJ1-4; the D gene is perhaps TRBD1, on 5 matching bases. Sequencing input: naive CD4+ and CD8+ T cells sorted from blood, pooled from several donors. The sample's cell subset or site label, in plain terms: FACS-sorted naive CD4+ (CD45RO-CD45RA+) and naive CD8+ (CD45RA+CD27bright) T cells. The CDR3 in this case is CSVELGRGDKLFF. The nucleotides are TGCAGCGTTGAACTAGGGAGGGGAGATAAACTGTTTTTT.